Each of the 7 T cell receptor beta chains below was sequenced from the same sample in a study of cytomegalovirus exposure and HLA in healthy donors. The primer mix had 60 Vbeta and 13 Jbeta primers. Generated by immunoSEQ multiplex PCR, the TCRdb table keeps only in-frame clones and is missing some. The profile shows just over 150,000 clones, about 85% of them singletons. Sequencing used PBMCs. The receptors derive from a man aged 18 to 29 in good health and CMV-seropositive.

CDR3 sequence reads: CASSRGDFTDTQYF. The DNA for the CDR3 is TGTGCCAGCAGCCGGGGGGATTTCACAGATACGCAGTATTTT. The chain links TRBV7-9 to TRBJ2-3, with TRBD2 matching over 7 bases. After removal of 5 bases from V and 2 bases from J, the junction contained 4 bases not matched to a gene. In germline, CDR1 is SEHNR, CDR2 FQNEAQ (reference sequence). This CDR3 comprises 14 residues.

The rearrangement joins TRBV27 to TRBJ2-6; D gene unclear. The CDR3 covers 15 residues. Germline CDR1 is MNHEY and CDR2 is SMNVEV (reference sequence). V gave up 4 bases and J gave up 0 bases, with 7 bases separating them. The CDR3 coding sequence is TGTGCCAGCAGTTCAGGCCGCTCTGGGGCCAACGTCCTGACTTTC. Amino acids: CASSSGRSGANVLTF.

The V gene is TRBV7-2, the J gene TRBJ2-1, with a tentative D call TRBD2 (6 bases). With 2 bases removed from V and 8 bases from J, the gap between germline ends came to 16 bases. The CDR3 contains 15 residues. Per germline, CDR1 SGHTA and CDR2 FQGNSA. The DNA of the CDR3 is TGTGCCAGCAGCTTAAGTACTGGCGGGATCGATGAGCAGTTCTTC. Its protein product is CASSLSTGGIDEQFF.

This chain connects TRBV12-5 to TRBJ1-1; D unclear. CDR1 and CDR2 from the germline V gene are LGHNT and FRNRAP. The CDR3 totals 15 residues. Between the trimmed V and J ends, which lost 3 bases and 1 base, there was a span of 12 bases. CDR3 DNA sequence: TGTGCTAGTGGTTTTTCTCTAGGTGGGAACACTGAAGCTTTCTTT. It yields the protein CASGFSLGGNTEAFF.

The chain recombines TRBV9 with TRBJ2-7, with 8 bases lining up with TRBD2. There are 14 residues in the CDR3. The V gene end was trimmed by 4 bases and the J gene end by 2 bases; junction bases not matched to a gene: 5. In germline, CDR1 is SGDLS, CDR2 YYNGEE. DNA for the CDR3: TGTGCCAGCAGCCCCGGGGGGGGGACCTACGAGCAGTACTTC. Protein sequence: CASSPGGGTYEQYF.

This clone was observed once. The chain recombines TRBV7-2 with TRBJ2-3; a weak D match, TRBD2 (6 bases). From germline, CDR1 is SGHTA and CDR2 FQGNSA. Trimming stripped 0 bases from V and 4 bases from J, with 11 bases between. CDR3 size: 15 residues. The CDR3 coding sequence is TGTGCCAGCAGCTTAGCCCCTAGCGTGGCAGATACGCAGTATTTT. Amino acids: CASSLAPSVADTQYF. The full variable domain, rest sourced from reference TRBV7-2 and TRBJ2-3, is GAGVSQSPSNKVTEKGKDVELRCDPISGHTALYWYRQSLGQGLEFLIYFQGNSAPDKSGLPSDRFSAERTGGSVSTLTIQRTQQEDSAVYLCASSLAPSVADTQYFGPGTRLTVL.

The table lists this clone with a count of one. This chain connects TRBV7-9 to TRBJ1-2; 7 bases align to TRBD1. CDR1 and CDR2 from the germline V gene are SEHNR and FQNEAQ (reference sequence). The CDR3 is 14 amino acids. J lost 5 bases, V lost 1 base, and 4 bases had no gene match. DNA for the CDR3: TGTGCCAGCAGCTTAGAGACAGGGCGGTATGGCTACACCTTC. This codes for CASSLETGRYGYTF.